This T cell receptor beta chain was documented in a study of spatial heterogeneity in lung cancer. Across the study: Available PBMC from follow-up, collected a median of roughly two years after resection, underwent sequencing.

Via MiXCR, TCRdb re-called the 5' RACE reads, giving one row per CDR3 protein. The sample consists of around 110,000 distinct CDR3 sequences, 10% to 15% of them appearing once. Time point: blood at routine non-recurrence follow-up after resection. Tumor, nontumor lung or frozen PBMC supplied whole RNA that was sequenced unsorted. V shed 0 bases and J shed 0 bases, with 7 bases lying between them. CDR1 and CDR2 (germline): SGHRS, YFSETQ. The CDR3 has 15 amino acids. The starting material was PBMCs, obtained at follow-up. The V gene is TRBV5-1, the J gene TRBJ1-5; weak D call: TRBD1 (5 bases). The origin of this receptor is a male donor with early-stage non-small cell lung cancer. CDR3 coding DNA: TGCGCCAGCAGCTTGGAAGGGGTTAGCAATCAGCCCCAGCATTTT. Translated, it gives CASSLEGVSNQPQHF.